Sequencing of this T cell receptor beta chain was carried out in a study of post-analysis software for immune sequencing data. About the research overall: Included courses were relapsing-remitting and secondary progressive multiple sclerosis; progressive-relapsing multiple sclerosis was also included.

Germline trimming cut 5 bases from V and 8 bases from J; bases unmatched to any gene: 15. The CDR3 runs 17 residues. This clonotype was counted a few times. Its specificity is unknown. Overall study results and limits: Patients had higher frequencies than controls of roughly five TRBV segments, including TRBV5-6, TRBV5-1 and TRBV20-1. In multiple sclerosis, normalized Chao1 diversity was significantly below that of controls. Same-batch preparations were strongly co-clustered by F measure.

Unique molecular identifiers were built into the TCR beta cDNA libraries. There were roughly 0.95 to 11 million T cells, and about half a million cDNA molecules came from them. Each CDR3 protein is one row after TCRdb ran MiXCR on the PCR reads. The sample has 350,000 to 450,000 distinct CDR3 sequences, roughly 35% seen once. The sample taken for sequencing was blood. The chain recombines TRBV12-3 or TRBV12-4 with TRBJ2-3; 11 nucleotides align to TRBD2. This receptor was obtained from a girl aged 10 to 17 with multiple sclerosis. Here the CDR3 reads CASSPPLAGDQGVTQYF. CDR3 bases: TGTGCCAGCAGTCCCCCACTAGCGGGGGACCAGGGGGTTACGCAGTATTTT.